Listed below are T cell receptor beta chains from one sample, sequenced in a study of control samples from healthy donors and cancer patients. The protocol was immunoSEQ multiplex PCR, while the TCRdb copy is restricted to in-frame clones and leaves out a portion. There are about 58,000 clones in the sample; roughly 94% occur only once, and 3% to 4% lies in the top ten. The sample consisted of blood. The receptors shown here come from a man aged 30 to 45 in good health. CDR3s include the opening cysteine and the closing phenylalanine or tryptophan. The order of the fields is D gene, J gene, V gene, clone size, CDR3 protein, CDR3 DNA. D genes are given only for firm matches. The size of a clone is reported for some rows only, either as once, few or many, or as a class for expanded clones.

D gene: NA
J gene: TRBJ2-3
V gene: TRBV27
clone size: NA
CDR3 protein: CASSILGSTDTQYF
CDR3 DNA: TGTGCCAGCAGCATATTGGGGAGCACAGATACGCAGTATTTT

D gene: TRBD2
J gene: TRBJ2-3
V gene: TRBV24-1
clone size: NA
CDR3 protein: CATSDLAGLTDTQYF
CDR3 DNA: TGTGCCACCAGTGATTTAGCGGGGCTCACAGATACGCAGTATTTT

D gene: NA
J gene: TRBJ1-2
V gene: TRBV6-5
clone size: NA
CDR3 protein: CASSSGEVNYGYTF
CDR3 DNA: TGTGCCAGCAGTTCCGGAGAGGTTAACTATGGCTACACCTTC

D gene: NA
J gene: TRBJ1-2
V gene: TRBV14
clone size: once
CDR3 protein: CASSPNFYGYTF
CDR3 DNA: TGTGCCAGCAGCCCTAACTTCTATGGCTACACCTTC

D gene: NA
J gene: TRBJ1-2
V gene: TRBV11-2
clone size: NA
CDR3 protein: CASSATGTAGGYGYTF
CDR3 DNA: TGTGCCAGCAGCGCGACCGGAACCGCCGGAGGCTATGGCTACACCTTC

D gene: NA
J gene: TRBJ1-5
V gene: TRBV6-5
clone size: NA
CDR3 protein: CASSYSANQPQHF
CDR3 DNA: TGTGCCAGCAGTTACTCGGCAAATCAGCCCCAGCATTTT

D gene: NA
J gene: TRBJ1-3
V gene: TRBV4-1
clone size: NA
CDR3 protein: CASSQTTGSGNTIYF
CDR3 DNA: TGCGCCAGCAGCCAGACGACGGGCTCTGGAAACACCATATATTTT

D gene: TRBD1
J gene: TRBJ1-1
V gene: TRBV7-8
clone size: NA
CDR3 protein: CASSQQGAQNTEAFF
CDR3 DNA: TGTGCCAGCAGCCAACAGGGGGCCCAGAACACTGAAGCTTTCTTT

D gene: NA
J gene: TRBJ1-6
V gene: TRBV27
clone size: NA
CDR3 protein: CASRPFGSSYNSPLHF
CDR3 DNA: TGTGCCAGCAGGCCCTTCGGTAGCTCCTATAATTCACCCCTCCACTTT

D gene: NA
J gene: TRBJ1-2
V gene: TRBV23-1
clone size: NA
CDR3 protein: CASTPREYRGHYGYTF
CDR3 DNA: TGCGCCAGCACCCCCCGTGAGTACCGGGGGCACTATGGCTACACCTTC

D gene: NA
J gene: TRBJ2-1
V gene: TRBV27
clone size: NA
CDR3 protein: CASSSFRISGEQFF
CDR3 DNA: TGTGCCAGCAGTTCCTTTAGAATTTCGGGAGAGCAGTTCTTC

D gene: NA
J gene: TRBJ2-7
V gene: TRBV7-8
clone size: NA
CDR3 protein: CASSSPYEQYF
CDR3 DNA: TGTGCCAGCAGCTCCCCCTACGAGCAGTACTTC

D gene: NA
J gene: TRBJ2-3
V gene: TRBV10-1
clone size: NA
CDR3 protein: CASSESRGGTDTQYF
CDR3 DNA: TGCGCCAGCAGCGAGAGTAGGGGCGGCACAGATACGCAGTATTTT

D gene: TRBD1
J gene: TRBJ1-1
V gene: TRBV11-2
clone size: NA
CDR3 protein: CASSSDRGGEAFF
CDR3 DNA: TGTGCCAGCAGCTCGGACAGGGGGGGTGAAGCTTTCTTT

D gene: NA
J gene: TRBJ2-7
V gene: TRBV2
clone size: NA
CDR3 protein: CASTEGGRGTAYEQYF
CDR3 DNA: TGTGCCAGCACCGAGGGGGGGAGGGGGACAGCCTACGAGCAGTACTTC

D gene: NA
J gene: TRBJ1-5
V gene: TRBV6-4
clone size: NA
CDR3 protein: CASSEPGKGILSAPQHF
CDR3 DNA: TGTGCCAGCAGTGAGCCAGGGAAAGGTATTCTATCGGCACCCCAGCATTTT

D gene: TRBD1
J gene: TRBJ1-5
V gene: TRBV7-2
clone size: NA
CDR3 protein: CASSSTGTVSNQPQHF
CDR3 DNA: TGTGCCAGCAGCTCAACCGGGACAGTTAGCAATCAGCCCCAGCATTTT

D gene: NA
J gene: TRBJ1-5
V gene: TRBV5-6
clone size: NA
CDR3 protein: CASSLAGGNNQPQHF
CDR3 DNA: TGTGCCAGCAGCTTGGCGGGGGGTAACAATCAGCCCCAGCATTTT

D gene: NA
J gene: TRBJ2-1
V gene: TRBV4-1
clone size: NA
CDR3 protein: CASSQAPDNEQFF
CDR3 DNA: TGCGCCAGCAGCCAAGCCCCAGACAATGAGCAGTTCTTC

D gene: TRBD1
J gene: TRBJ2-5
V gene: TRBV27
clone size: NA
CDR3 protein: CASSPGQGGKTQYF
CDR3 DNA: TGTGCCAGCAGCCCCGGACAGGGAGGAAAGACCCAGTACTTC

D gene: NA
J gene: TRBJ1-5
V gene: TRBV6-4
clone size: NA
CDR3 protein: CASSEYLNQPQHF
CDR3 DNA: TGTGCCAGCAGTGAATATCTGAATCAGCCCCAGCATTTT

D gene: TRBD2
J gene: TRBJ2-3
V gene: TRBV7-9
clone size: NA
CDR3 protein: CASSSSTSGGADTQYF
CDR3 DNA: TGTGCCAGCAGCTCCTCGACTAGCGGGGGGGCAGATACGCAGTATTTT

D gene: NA
J gene: TRBJ2-7
V gene: TRBV5-6
clone size: once
CDR3 protein: CASSLRAGRFDEQYF
CDR3 DNA: TGTGCCAGCAGCTTGAGGGCGGGCAGGTTTGACGAGCAGTACTTC

D gene: NA
J gene: TRBJ2-1
V gene: TRBV6-5
clone size: NA
CDR3 protein: CASSYTLSRGRNEQFF
CDR3 DNA: TGTGCCAGCAGTTATACTTTAAGCAGGGGACGGAATGAGCAGTTCTTC

D gene: NA
J gene: TRBJ2-3
V gene: TRBV6-5
clone size: NA
CDR3 protein: CASSRGRGADTQYF
CDR3 DNA: TGTGCCAGCAGTCGAGGAAGGGGGGCAGATACGCAGTATTTT

D gene: NA
J gene: TRBJ1-1
V gene: TRBV6-4
clone size: NA
CDR3 protein: CASRHGSEAFF
CDR3 DNA: TGTGCCAGCAGACACGGGAGTGAAGCTTTCTTT

D gene: NA
J gene: TRBJ1-1
V gene: TRBV20-1
clone size: once
CDR3 protein: CSVLQNTEAFF
CDR3 DNA: TGCAGTGTTCTGCAGAACACTGAAGCTTTCTTT

D gene: TRBD1
J gene: TRBJ1-5
V gene: TRBV5-4
clone size: NA
CDR3 protein: CASSITGGRGRQPQHF
CDR3 DNA: TGTGCCAGCAGCATTACAGGGGGCAGGGGCAGACAGCCCCAGCATTTT

D gene: NA
J gene: TRBJ1-2
V gene: TRBV11-2
clone size: NA
CDR3 protein: CASRGGGRQSATF
CDR3 DNA: TGTGCCAGCCGGGGGGGTGGACGTCAGAGTGCCACCTTC

D gene: NA
J gene: TRBJ1-6
V gene: TRBV7-9
clone size: NA
CDR3 protein: CASSFRQANSYNSPLHF
CDR3 DNA: TGTGCCAGCAGCTTTAGACAAGCCAACTCCTATAATTCACCCCTCCACTTT

D gene: TRBD1
J gene: TRBJ2-2
V gene: TRBV5-5
clone size: NA
CDR3 protein: CASSLLDRGRGGELFF
CDR3 DNA: TGTGCCAGCAGCTTGCTGGACAGGGGGCGGGGCGGGGAGCTGTTTTTT

D gene: TRBD1
J gene: TRBJ1-5
V gene: TRBV30
clone size: NA
CDR3 protein: CAWSVQGNQPQHF
CDR3 DNA: TGTGCCTGGAGTGTACAGGGGAATCAGCCCCAGCATTTT

D gene: TRBD1
J gene: TRBJ1-2
V gene: TRBV7-3
clone size: NA
CDR3 protein: CASSPDRGDGYTF
CDR3 DNA: TGTGCCAGCAGCCCCGACAGGGGCGATGGCTACACCTTC

D gene: NA
J gene: TRBJ1-5
V gene: TRBV5-6
clone size: NA
CDR3 protein: CASSKDRSGNQPQHF
CDR3 DNA: TGTGCCAGCAGCAAAGACAGGTCGGGCAATCAGCCCCAGCATTTT

D gene: TRBD1
J gene: TRBJ2-2
V gene: TRBV19
clone size: NA
CDR3 protein: CASSLSPGGSGELFF
CDR3 DNA: TGTGCCAGTAGTCTAAGTCCAGGGGGCTCCGGGGAGCTGTTTTTT

D gene: NA
J gene: TRBJ1-1
V gene: TRBV6-5
clone size: NA
CDR3 protein: CASSFGRMMNTEAFF
CDR3 DNA: TGTGCCAGCAGTTTCGGCAGGATGATGAACACTGAAGCTTTCTTT

D gene: TRBD1
J gene: TRBJ1-2
V gene: TRBV10-3
clone size: NA
CDR3 protein: CAISERGHSGSPHLLYGYTF
CDR3 DNA: TGTGCCATCAGTGAAAGGGGGCACTCTGGGTCTCCCCACCTTCTCTATGGCTACACCTTC

D gene: NA
J gene: TRBJ2-3
V gene: TRBV11-2
clone size: NA
CDR3 protein: CASSWGGDGDTQYF
CDR3 DNA: TGTGCCAGTTCGTGGGGGGGCGATGGAGATACGCAGTATTTT

D gene: NA
J gene: TRBJ2-2
V gene: TRBV30
clone size: NA
CDR3 protein: CAWSPRISGELFF
CDR3 DNA: TGTGCCTGGAGTCCCCGTATTTCCGGGGAGCTGTTTTTT

D gene: NA
J gene: TRBJ1-2
V gene: TRBV4-2
clone size: NA
CDR3 protein: CASSQEPGGRNYGYTF
CDR3 DNA: TGTGCCAGCAGCCAAGAGCCCGGGGGGAGAAACTATGGCTACACCTTC

D gene: NA
J gene: TRBJ2-1
V gene: TRBV7-3
clone size: NA
CDR3 protein: CASSPWTAGNEQFF
CDR3 DNA: TGTGCCAGCAGCCCCTGGACGGCGGGCAATGAGCAGTTCTTC

D gene: TRBD2
J gene: TRBJ2-1
V gene: TRBV15
clone size: NA
CDR3 protein: CATSPSRLAGPYNEQFF
CDR3 DNA: TGTGCCACCAGCCCCTCTCGACTAGCGGGACCCTACAATGAGCAGTTCTTC

D gene: NA
J gene: TRBJ2-7
V gene: TRBV12-3/TRBV12-4
clone size: NA
CDR3 protein: CASSLAASYEQYF
CDR3 DNA: TGTGCCAGCAGTTTAGCGGCCTCCTACGAGCAGTACTTC

D gene: NA
J gene: TRBJ1-1
V gene: TRBV3-1/TRBV3-2
clone size: NA
CDR3 protein: CASSHSRYAEAFF
CDR3 DNA: TGTGCCAGCAGCCATTCCCGCTACGCTGAAGCTTTCTTT

D gene: TRBD1
J gene: TRBJ1-4
V gene: TRBV5-5
clone size: NA
CDR3 protein: CASSLTGTEEKLFF
CDR3 DNA: TGTGCCAGCAGCTTAACGGGGACAGAAGAAAAACTGTTTTTT

D gene: TRBD2
J gene: TRBJ2-1
V gene: TRBV9
clone size: once
CDR3 protein: CASSVVGTSGSLQFF
CDR3 DNA: TGTGCCAGCAGCGTAGTGGGGACTAGCGGGAGTTTGCAGTTCTTC

D gene: NA
J gene: TRBJ1-4
V gene: TRBV3-1/TRBV3-2
clone size: NA
CDR3 protein: CASSLNSLGAGEKLFF
CDR3 DNA: TGTGCCAGCAGCCTGAATTCACTCGGGGCAGGGGAAAAACTGTTTTTT

D gene: NA
J gene: TRBJ2-7
V gene: TRBV11-3
clone size: NA
CDR3 protein: CASSLGRTYEQYF
CDR3 DNA: TGTGCCAGCAGCTTGGGGCGGACCTACGAGCAGTACTTC

D gene: NA
J gene: TRBJ1-5
V gene: TRBV10-3
clone size: NA
CDR3 protein: CAISESKPQHF
CDR3 DNA: TGTGCCATCAGTGAGAGCAAGCCCCAGCATTTT

D gene: TRBD1
J gene: TRBJ2-7
V gene: TRBV18
clone size: once
CDR3 protein: CASSPTGQGAGEQYF
CDR3 DNA: TGTGCCAGCTCACCAACAGGCCAGGGGGCGGGCGAGCAGTACTTC

D gene: TRBD1
J gene: TRBJ2-5
V gene: TRBV11-3
clone size: NA
CDR3 protein: CASSLARPGQGGETQYF
CDR3 DNA: TGTGCCAGCAGCTTAGCCCGCCCGGGACAGGGGGGAGAGACCCAGTACTTC

D gene: NA
J gene: TRBJ1-1
V gene: TRBV24-1
clone size: NA
CDR3 protein: CATREGLAGTEAFF
CDR3 DNA: TGTGCCACCCGGGAGGGTTTGGCGGGCACTGAAGCTTTCTTT